Shown below are 16 T cell receptor beta chains from a single sample sequenced in a study of blood T cell repertoires in COVID-19 (TCRdb year 2020). Receptor amplification or capture employed the immunoSEQ multiplex PCR assay. TCRdb holds this immuneACCESS table with in-frame rearrangements only. Some clones are missing; in checked studies, unresolved V genes explain under half, and the rest has no known cause. The sample table records 380,000 or so clones; approximately 77% of these occur just once. Jointly, the top ten make up 0.85% to 1.2% of the sample. Sequencing was performed on peripheral blood. The receptors originated from a human donor with acute or convalescent COVID-19. The donor label of this sample is uncertain.

This clone was counted between two and nine times. The J gene is TRBJ2-5, the V gene TRBV7-8; 9 positions match TRBD1. Germline CDR1 is SGHVS and CDR2 is FQNEAQ. CDR3 length equals 15 residues. Losses at the gene ends were 5 bases for V and 2 bases for J; bases not matched to a gene: 6. CDR3 nucleotides: TGTGCCAGCAGCCGTAACAGGGGGCTACAAGAGACCCAGTACTTC. As protein: CASSRNRGLQETQYF.

The chain joins TRBV27 to TRBJ1-1; tentatively, D is TRBD1 (6 bases). The V and J ends lost 6 bases and 5 bases respectively, with 16 bases between them. The length of the CDR3 is 14 residues. The germline V gene encodes CDR1 MNHEY and CDR2 SMNVEV (reference sequence). The CDR3 DNA reads TGTGCCAGCAGCCCGGGGGGGCTTCGGACTGAAGCTTTCTTT. This translates into CASSPGGLRTEAFF.

V is TRBV11-2 and J is TRBJ2-7, with TRBD1 matching 10 bases. V lost 2 bases to trimming and J lost 5 bases; unmatched junction nucleotides: 6. Germline V CDR1 and CDR2: SGHAT, FQNNGV. The CDR3 is made up of 15 amino acids. CDR3 coding DNA: TGTGCCAGCAGCTTATATGGGACAGGGGCCCACGAGCAGTACTTC. Its protein product is CASSLYGTGAHEQYF.

In its sample, this clone was seen a few times. The chain recombines TRBV28 with TRBJ2-7; 7 bases are shared with TRBD2. Germline CDR1 reads MDHEN; CDR2 reads SYDVKM. The CDR3 extends over 14 amino acids. After removal of 6 bases from V and 4 bases from J, the junction contained 9 bases not matched to a gene. The CDR3 region is CASRAGASVYEQYF. CDR3 sequence (DNA): TGTGCCAGCAGGGCGGGAGCTTCAGTATACGAGCAGTACTTC.

The chain has TRBV12-3 or TRBV12-4 and TRBJ2-7, with 9 bases identical to TRBD1. V lost 4 bases, J lost 5 bases, and 3 bases stayed unmatched. This CDR3 has 13 amino acids. The CDR3 loop reads CASSWDRVNEQYF. In DNA form, the CDR3 reads TGTGCCAGCAGTTGGGACAGGGTGAACGAGCAGTACTTC.

The chain links TRBV18 to TRBJ1-2; 11 bases fit TRBD1. The V and J ends lost 3 bases and 6 bases, in that order; junction bases with no gene match: 3. Germline lookup yields CDR1 KGHSH and CDR2 LQKENI. The CDR3 length is 14 residues. The CDR3 DNA reads TGTGCCAGCTCACCTTGGACAGGGGGCGATGGCTACACCTTC. As protein: CASSPWTGGDGYTF.

The chain is built from TRBV7-9 and TRBJ1-2; 10 nucleotides line up with TRBD1. In germline, CDR1 is SEHNR, CDR2 FQNEAQ (reference sequence). CDR3 length: 15 amino acids. V gave up 5 bases and J gave up 5 bases; unmatched junction bases: 8. Written as DNA, the CDR3 is TGTGCCAGCAGCAACCGACAGGGGGCCCCGTATGGCTACACCTTC. Its translation: CASSNRQGAPYGYTF. Full variable domain (remainder filled in from reference TRBV7-9 and TRBJ1-2): DTGVSQNPRHKITKRGQNVTFRCDPISEHNRLYWYRQTLGQGPEFLTYFQNEAQLEKSRLLSDRFSAERPKGSFSTLEIQRTEQGDSAMYLCASSNRQGAPYGYTFGSGTRLTVV.

The rearrangement links TRBV7-6 to TRBJ1-4; possibly TRBD1 for D (6 bases). This CDR3 has 16 amino acids. The germline V and J ends were trimmed by 0 bases and 2 bases, with 10 bases remaining between them. CDR1 is SGHVS and CDR2 is FNYEAQ in the germline V gene. This chain's CDR3 is CASSLARTATNEKLFF. CDR3 nucleotide sequence: TGTGCCAGCAGCTTAGCCCGGACAGCCACTAATGAAAAACTGTTTTTT.

The V and J genes are TRBV7-8 and TRBJ2-3; D remains unclear. There are 14 residues in the CDR3. In germline, CDR1 is SGHVS, CDR2 FQNEAQ. V lost 0 bases and J lost 5, with 9 bases in between. The CDR3: CASSLAPRRDTQYF. The CDR3 DNA reads as TGTGCCAGCAGCTTAGCCCCCCGTCGAGATACGCAGTATTTT.

This clone occurred once. The chain couples TRBV5-1 to TRBJ2-5; 11 bases fit TRBD2. Germline CDR1 reads SGHRS; CDR2 reads YFSETQ. The CDR3 extends over 17 amino acids. After removal of 0 bases from V and 5 bases from J, the junction contained 9 bases not matched to a gene. DNA for the CDR3: TGCGCCAGCAGCTTGGGACGGCTAGCGGGGGGCACCGAGACCCAGTACTTC. It encodes CASSLGRLAGGTETQYF.

V usage is TRBV9 and J usage is TRBJ2-3, with D tentatively TRBD1 (5 bases). The CDR3 loop spans 14 amino acids. The V end lost 1 base, the J end lost 2 bases, and 8 bases lay between the germline ends. Germline-derived CDR1 and CDR2 are SGDLS and YYNGEE. The DNA for the CDR3 is TGTGCCAGCAGCGTAAAGGGGATCACAGATACGCAGTATTTT. Its translation: CASSVKGITDTQYF.

The chain has TRBV6-6 and TRBJ2-1; D unresolved. CDR3 length: 14 residues. V was pared by 2 bases and J by 7 bases, with 12 bases between. Germline V lookup: CDR1 MNHNY, CDR2 SVGAGI (reference sequence). Written as DNA, the CDR3 is TGTGCCAGCAGTTACCCCTCGACTTGGAATGAGCAGTTCTTC. This translates into CASSYPSTWNEQFF.

This clone has a single count. The chain links TRBV2 to TRBJ2-1; tentatively, D is TRBD2 (6 bases). With 11 bases removed from V and 3 bases from J, the gap between germline ends came to 8 bases. Germline V gene data show CDR1 as SNHLY and CDR2 as FYNNEI. The CDR3 extends over 11 amino acids. The CDR3 DNA is TGTGCCGGCGGGGACTACAATGAGCAGTTCTTC. Encoded protein: CAGGDYNEQFF. The variable domain in full, with the rest retrieved from reference TRBV2 and TRBJ2-1, is EPEVTQTPSHQVTQMGQEVILRCVPISNHLYFYWYRQILGQKVEFLVSFYNNEISEKSEIFDDQFSVERPDGSNFTLKIRSTKLEDSAMYFCAGGDYNEQFFGPGTRLTVL.

The table lists this clone with a few counts. The rearrangement uses TRBV6-6 and TRBJ2-1; TRBD2 matches at 8 bases. The J segment lost 10 bases and the V segment lost 5 bases, leaving 13 bases of the junction unmatched. The CDR3 has 15 residues. The V gene's germline CDR1 is MNHNY and CDR2 SVGAGI (reference sequence). In nucleotides, the CDR3 is TGTGCCAGCAGTCCCCGGGGGGGGGTCCCCTCGGAGCAGTTCTTC. As protein: CASSPRGGVPSEQFF.

This chain joins TRBV7-2 and TRBJ1-5; 11 positions match TRBD1. CDR3 length: 17 amino acids. The ends lost 3 bases at V and 6 bases at J; junction bases unmatched: 10. Looked up from germline, CDR1 is SGHTA and CDR2 is FQGNSA. In DNA form, the CDR3 reads TGTGCCAGCAGCTTCAATCCCGGGACAGGGGGGTTTCAGCCCCAGCATTTT. It translates to CASSFNPGTGGFQPQHF.

The rearrangement uses TRBV10-3 and TRBJ2-7, with a possible D match to TRBD1 (6 bases). This CDR3 contains 14 residues. V dropped 8 bases and J dropped 5 bases, with 19 bases sitting between them. CDR1 and CDR2 (germline): ENHRY, SYGVKD. The CDR3 DNA reads as TGTGCCATCGGCGCTCGGCAGGGGTTCAACGAGCAGTACTTC. It translates to CAIGARQGFNEQYF.